The entry that follows covers one TCR beta chain sequence. The sample originates from a study of Tregs in tolerant kidney transplant recipients. Unstimulated regulatory T cells (CD4+CD25+CD127-), CD4+CD25- non-regulatory cells, CD4 and CD8 cells were FACS-sorted from thawed PBMCs. Repertoires were generated with immunoSEQ multiplex PCR, while TCRdb's copy carries only in-frame clones and drops some. The sample contains fewer than 150,000 clones, approximately 90% of which appear only once. The CDR3 spans 16 residues. Looked up from germline, CDR1 is MGHRA and CDR2 is YSYEKL. The V and J ends lost 3 bases and 2 bases, in that order; junction bases with no gene match: 9.

This clonotype was sampled from a human donor in good health. Sequenced input: CD4+ T cells from blood. The V call is TRBV4-1, the J call TRBJ2-7, with 8 bases fitting TRBD1. CDR3: CASSHGRATGAYEQYF. The CDR3 DNA follows: TGCGCCAGCAGCCATGGTAGGGCGACAGGGGCCTACGAGCAGTACTTC.